This T cell receptor (beta chain) comes out of a study of blood T cell repertoires in COVID-19. Turning to the study itself: Material from acute and convalescent COVID-19 was sourced from the United States, Italy and Spain.

The table came from immunoSEQ multiplex PCR; TCRdb's copy has only in-frame clones and leaves some out. The sample holds 250,000 or so clones; over 75% are singletons and the top ten take just under 0.8%. The V end lost 2 bases, the J end lost 2 bases, and 30 bases lay between the germline ends. CDR1 and CDR2 (germline): SGHVS, FQNEAQ. This CDR3 has 21 residues. The chain links TRBV7-8 to TRBJ2-5; tentatively, D is TRBD1 (6 bases). Sequenced sample: peripheral blood. The sequence derives from a woman aged 25 to 39 with acute or convalescent COVID-19. The CDR3 DNA reads TGTGCCAGCAGCTTACCCCCCCCGACAGGCGAAATTACCGATTGGCAAGAGACCCAGTACTTC. This codes for CASSLPPPTGEITDWQETQYF.